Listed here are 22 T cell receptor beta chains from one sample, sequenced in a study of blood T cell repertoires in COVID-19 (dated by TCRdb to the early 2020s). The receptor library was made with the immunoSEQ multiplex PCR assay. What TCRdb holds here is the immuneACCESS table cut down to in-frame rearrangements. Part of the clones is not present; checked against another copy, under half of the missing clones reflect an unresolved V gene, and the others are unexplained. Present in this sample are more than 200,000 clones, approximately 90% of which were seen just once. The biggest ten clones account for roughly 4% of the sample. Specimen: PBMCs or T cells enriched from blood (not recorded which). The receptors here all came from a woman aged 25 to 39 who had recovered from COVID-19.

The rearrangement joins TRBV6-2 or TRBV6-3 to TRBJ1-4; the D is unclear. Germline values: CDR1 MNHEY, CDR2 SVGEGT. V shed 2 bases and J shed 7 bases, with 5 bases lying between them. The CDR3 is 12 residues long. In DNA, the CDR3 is TGTGCCAGCAGTTACGAGGGTGAAAAACTGTTTTTT. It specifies CASSYEGEKLFF.

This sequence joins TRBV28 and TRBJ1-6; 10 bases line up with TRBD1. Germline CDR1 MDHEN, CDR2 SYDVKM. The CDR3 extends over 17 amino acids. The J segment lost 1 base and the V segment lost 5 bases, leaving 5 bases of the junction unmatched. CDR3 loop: CASSPRTGGSYNSPLHF. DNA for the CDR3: TGTGCCAGCAGTCCCCGGACAGGGGGTTCCTATAATTCACCCCTCCACTTT.

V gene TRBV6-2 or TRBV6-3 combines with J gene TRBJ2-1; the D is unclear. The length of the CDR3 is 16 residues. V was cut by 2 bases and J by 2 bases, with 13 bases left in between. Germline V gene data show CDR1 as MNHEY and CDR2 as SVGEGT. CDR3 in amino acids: CASSYEQAPPYNEQFF. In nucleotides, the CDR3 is TGTGCCAGCAGTTACGAGCAAGCCCCTCCCTACAATGAGCAGTTCTTC.

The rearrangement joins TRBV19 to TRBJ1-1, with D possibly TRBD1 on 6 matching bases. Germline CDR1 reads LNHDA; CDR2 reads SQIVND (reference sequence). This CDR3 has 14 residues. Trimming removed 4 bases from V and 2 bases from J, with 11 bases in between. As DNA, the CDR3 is TGTGCCAGTAGTAGAGGACAGCTCAACACTGAAGCTTTCTTT. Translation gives CASSRGQLNTEAFF.

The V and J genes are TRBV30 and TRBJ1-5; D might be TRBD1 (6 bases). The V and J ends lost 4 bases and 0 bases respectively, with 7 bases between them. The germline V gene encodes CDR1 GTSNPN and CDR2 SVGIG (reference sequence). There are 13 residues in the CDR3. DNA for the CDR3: TGTGCCTGGAACAGGGATAGCAATCAGCCCCAGCATTTT. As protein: CAWNRDSNQPQHF.

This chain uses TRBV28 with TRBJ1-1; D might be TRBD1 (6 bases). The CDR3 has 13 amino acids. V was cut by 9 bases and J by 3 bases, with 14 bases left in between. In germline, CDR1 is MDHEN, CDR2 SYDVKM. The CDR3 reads CASATGSYTEAFF. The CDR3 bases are TGTGCCAGTGCCACAGGGAGCTACACTGAAGCTTTCTTT. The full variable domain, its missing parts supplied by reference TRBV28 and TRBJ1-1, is DVKVTQSSRYLVKRTGEKVFLECVQDMDHENMFWYRQDPGLGLRLIYFSYDVKMKEKGDIPEGYSVSREKKERFSLILESASTNQTSMYLCASATGSYTEAFFGQGTRLTVV.

CDR3 coding DNA: TGTGCCTGGATTCGGTTCCTGAACACTGAAGCTTTCTTT. Residues: CAWIRFLNTEAFF. The chain uses TRBV30 and TRBJ1-1; no reliable D call. The germline V and J ends were trimmed by 4 bases and 0 bases, with 9 bases remaining between them. Germline V CDR1 and CDR2: GTSNPN, SVGIG (reference sequence). The length of the CDR3 is 13 residues.

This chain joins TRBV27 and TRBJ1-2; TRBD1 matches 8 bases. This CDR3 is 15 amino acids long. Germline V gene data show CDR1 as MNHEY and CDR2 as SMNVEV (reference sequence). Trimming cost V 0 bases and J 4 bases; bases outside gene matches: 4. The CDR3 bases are TGTGCCAGCAGTTTATCCCGGACAGGGATCTATGGCTACACCTTC. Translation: CASSLSRTGIYGYTF.

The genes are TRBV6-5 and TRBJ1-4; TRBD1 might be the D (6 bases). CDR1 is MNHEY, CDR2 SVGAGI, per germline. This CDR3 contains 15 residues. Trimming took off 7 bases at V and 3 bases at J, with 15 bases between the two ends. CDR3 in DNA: TGTGCCAGCAAGGAGAAGGGGGTTTCTAATGAAAAACTGTTTTTT. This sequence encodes CASKEKGVSNEKLFF.

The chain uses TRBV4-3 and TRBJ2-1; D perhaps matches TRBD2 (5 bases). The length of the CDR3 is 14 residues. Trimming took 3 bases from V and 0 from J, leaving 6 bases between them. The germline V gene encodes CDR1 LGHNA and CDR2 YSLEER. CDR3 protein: CASSQGSSYNEQFF. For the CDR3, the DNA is TGCGCCAGCAGCCAGGGGAGCTCCTACAATGAGCAGTTCTTC.

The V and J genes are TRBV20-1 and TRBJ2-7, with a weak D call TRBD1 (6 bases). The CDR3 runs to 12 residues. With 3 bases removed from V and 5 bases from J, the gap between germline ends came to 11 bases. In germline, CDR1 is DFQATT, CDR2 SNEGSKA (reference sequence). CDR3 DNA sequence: TGCAGTGCTAGTGCAGGGGACAACGAGCAGTACTTC. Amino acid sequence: CSASAGDNEQYF.

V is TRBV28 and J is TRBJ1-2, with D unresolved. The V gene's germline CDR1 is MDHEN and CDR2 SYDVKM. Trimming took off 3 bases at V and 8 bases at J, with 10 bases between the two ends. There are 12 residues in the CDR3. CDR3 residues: CASSLPGWGYTF. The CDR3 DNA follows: TGTGCCAGCAGTTTGCCGGGTTGGGGCTACACCTTC.

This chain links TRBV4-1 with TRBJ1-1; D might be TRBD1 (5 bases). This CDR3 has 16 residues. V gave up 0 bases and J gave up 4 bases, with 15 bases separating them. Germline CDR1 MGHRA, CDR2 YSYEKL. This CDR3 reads CASSQERGAEGTEAFF. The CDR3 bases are TGCGCCAGCAGCCAAGAACGCGGGGCTGAGGGCACTGAAGCTTTCTTT.

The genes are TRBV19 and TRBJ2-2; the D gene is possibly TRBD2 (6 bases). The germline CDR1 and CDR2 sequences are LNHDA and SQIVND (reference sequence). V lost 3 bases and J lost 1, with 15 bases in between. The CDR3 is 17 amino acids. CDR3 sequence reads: CASSIDREHLNTGELFF. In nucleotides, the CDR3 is TGTGCCAGTAGTATTGATCGGGAGCACTTGAACACCGGGGAGCTGTTTTTT.

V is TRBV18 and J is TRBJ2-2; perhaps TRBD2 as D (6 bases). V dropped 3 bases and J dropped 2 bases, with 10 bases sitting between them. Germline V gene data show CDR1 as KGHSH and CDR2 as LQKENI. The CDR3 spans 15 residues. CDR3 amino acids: CASSPRDSNTGELFF. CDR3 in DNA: TGTGCCAGCTCACCGCGGGACTCTAACACCGGGGAGCTGTTTTTT.

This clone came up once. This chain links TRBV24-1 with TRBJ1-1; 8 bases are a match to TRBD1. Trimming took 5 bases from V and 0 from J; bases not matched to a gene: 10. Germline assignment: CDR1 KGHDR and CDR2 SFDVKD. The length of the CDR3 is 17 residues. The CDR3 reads CATSGVRDRSLNTEAFF. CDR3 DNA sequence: TGTGCCACCAGTGGCGTCCGGGACAGGTCCCTGAACACTGAAGCTTTCTTT.

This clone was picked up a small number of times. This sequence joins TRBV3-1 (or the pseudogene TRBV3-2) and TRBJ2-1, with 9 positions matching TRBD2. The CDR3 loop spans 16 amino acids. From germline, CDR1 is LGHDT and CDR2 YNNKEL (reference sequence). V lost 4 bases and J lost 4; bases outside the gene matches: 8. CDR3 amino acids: CASSRGSGRRYNEQFF. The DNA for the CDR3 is TGTGCCAGCAGCCGAGGGAGCGGGAGGCGATACAATGAGCAGTTCTTC.

CDR3 loop: CASRKGGADYGYTF. The DNA for the CDR3 is TGTGCCAGCAGGAAAGGGGGCGCGGACTATGGCTACACCTTC. The chain links TRBV28 to TRBJ1-2, with 7 bases aligning to TRBD1. V was clipped by 6 bases and J by 3 bases; unmatched bases: 7. The CDR3 is 14 residues long. Germline assignment: CDR1 MDHEN and CDR2 SYDVKM.

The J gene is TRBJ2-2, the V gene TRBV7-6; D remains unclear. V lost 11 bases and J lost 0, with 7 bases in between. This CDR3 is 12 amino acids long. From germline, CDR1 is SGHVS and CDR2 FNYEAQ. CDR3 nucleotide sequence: TGTGCCCTGTCCCCGAACACCGGGGAGCTGTTTTTT. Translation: CALSPNTGELFF.

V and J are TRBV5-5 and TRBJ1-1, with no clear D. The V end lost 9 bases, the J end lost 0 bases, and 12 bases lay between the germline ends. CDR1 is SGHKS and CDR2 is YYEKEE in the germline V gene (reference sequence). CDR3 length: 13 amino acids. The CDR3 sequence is CATTRGVNTEAFF. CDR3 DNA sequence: TGTGCCACCACACGGGGAGTGAACACTGAAGCTTTCTTT. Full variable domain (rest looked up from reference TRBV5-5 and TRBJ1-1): DAGVTQSPTHLIKTRGQQVTLRCSPISGHKSVSWYQQVLGQGPQFIFQYYEKEERGRGNFPDRFSARQFPNYSSELNVNALLLGDSALYLCATTRGVNTEAFFGQGTRLTVV.

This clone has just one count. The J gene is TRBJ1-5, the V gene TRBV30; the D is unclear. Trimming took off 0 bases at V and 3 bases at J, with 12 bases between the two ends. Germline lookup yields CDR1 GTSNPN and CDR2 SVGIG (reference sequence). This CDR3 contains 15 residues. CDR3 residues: CAWSVLGSLNQPQHF. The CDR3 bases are TGTGCCTGGAGTGTACTAGGATCCCTCAATCAGCCCCAGCATTTT.

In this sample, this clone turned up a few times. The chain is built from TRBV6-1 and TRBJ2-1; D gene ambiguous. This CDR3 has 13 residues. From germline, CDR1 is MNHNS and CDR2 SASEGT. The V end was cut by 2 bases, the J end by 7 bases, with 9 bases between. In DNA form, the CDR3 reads TGTGCCAGCAGTGAACGCCCAGTAAATGAGCAGTTCTTC. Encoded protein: CASSERPVNEQFF.